Below, one TCR beta chain is given with its context. No antigen is known for it. CD45RO-negative, CCR7-selected cells formed the naive CD8 fraction, which excluded terminally differentiated effector memory CD45RA+ cells. This entry belongs to a study of shared clonotypes between healthy human individuals. TCRdb keeps only in-frame clones here, not all; method: immunoSEQ multiplex PCR. The table has millions of clones, approximately 95% seen once; the top ten hold more than 0.95%. Study-level points and caveats: Apart from blood, nothing was sampled; tissue repertoires likely differ.

This receptor was obtained from a man between 18 and 35 years old in good health. Sequencing was performed on naive CD8+ T cells sorted from blood.

The CDR3 region is CASSGTRDASESNQPQHF. The CDR3 bases are TGTGCCAGCAGTGGGACCCGGGACGCGTCGGAAAGCAATCAGCCCCAGCATTTT. V and J are TRBV2 and TRBJ1-5; D may be TRBD1 (5 bases). Deletions cut 4 bases from V and 1 base from J, with 20 bases between. The germline V gene encodes CDR1 SNHLY and CDR2 FYNNEI. The CDR3 extends over 18 amino acids. The whole variable domain, remainder taken from reference TRBV2 and TRBJ1-5, is EPEVTQTPSHQVTQMGQEVILRCVPISNHLYFYWYRQILGQKVEFLVSFYNNEISEKSEIFDDQFSVERPDGSNFTLKIRSTKLEDSAMYFCASSGTRDASESNQPQHFGDGTRLSIL.